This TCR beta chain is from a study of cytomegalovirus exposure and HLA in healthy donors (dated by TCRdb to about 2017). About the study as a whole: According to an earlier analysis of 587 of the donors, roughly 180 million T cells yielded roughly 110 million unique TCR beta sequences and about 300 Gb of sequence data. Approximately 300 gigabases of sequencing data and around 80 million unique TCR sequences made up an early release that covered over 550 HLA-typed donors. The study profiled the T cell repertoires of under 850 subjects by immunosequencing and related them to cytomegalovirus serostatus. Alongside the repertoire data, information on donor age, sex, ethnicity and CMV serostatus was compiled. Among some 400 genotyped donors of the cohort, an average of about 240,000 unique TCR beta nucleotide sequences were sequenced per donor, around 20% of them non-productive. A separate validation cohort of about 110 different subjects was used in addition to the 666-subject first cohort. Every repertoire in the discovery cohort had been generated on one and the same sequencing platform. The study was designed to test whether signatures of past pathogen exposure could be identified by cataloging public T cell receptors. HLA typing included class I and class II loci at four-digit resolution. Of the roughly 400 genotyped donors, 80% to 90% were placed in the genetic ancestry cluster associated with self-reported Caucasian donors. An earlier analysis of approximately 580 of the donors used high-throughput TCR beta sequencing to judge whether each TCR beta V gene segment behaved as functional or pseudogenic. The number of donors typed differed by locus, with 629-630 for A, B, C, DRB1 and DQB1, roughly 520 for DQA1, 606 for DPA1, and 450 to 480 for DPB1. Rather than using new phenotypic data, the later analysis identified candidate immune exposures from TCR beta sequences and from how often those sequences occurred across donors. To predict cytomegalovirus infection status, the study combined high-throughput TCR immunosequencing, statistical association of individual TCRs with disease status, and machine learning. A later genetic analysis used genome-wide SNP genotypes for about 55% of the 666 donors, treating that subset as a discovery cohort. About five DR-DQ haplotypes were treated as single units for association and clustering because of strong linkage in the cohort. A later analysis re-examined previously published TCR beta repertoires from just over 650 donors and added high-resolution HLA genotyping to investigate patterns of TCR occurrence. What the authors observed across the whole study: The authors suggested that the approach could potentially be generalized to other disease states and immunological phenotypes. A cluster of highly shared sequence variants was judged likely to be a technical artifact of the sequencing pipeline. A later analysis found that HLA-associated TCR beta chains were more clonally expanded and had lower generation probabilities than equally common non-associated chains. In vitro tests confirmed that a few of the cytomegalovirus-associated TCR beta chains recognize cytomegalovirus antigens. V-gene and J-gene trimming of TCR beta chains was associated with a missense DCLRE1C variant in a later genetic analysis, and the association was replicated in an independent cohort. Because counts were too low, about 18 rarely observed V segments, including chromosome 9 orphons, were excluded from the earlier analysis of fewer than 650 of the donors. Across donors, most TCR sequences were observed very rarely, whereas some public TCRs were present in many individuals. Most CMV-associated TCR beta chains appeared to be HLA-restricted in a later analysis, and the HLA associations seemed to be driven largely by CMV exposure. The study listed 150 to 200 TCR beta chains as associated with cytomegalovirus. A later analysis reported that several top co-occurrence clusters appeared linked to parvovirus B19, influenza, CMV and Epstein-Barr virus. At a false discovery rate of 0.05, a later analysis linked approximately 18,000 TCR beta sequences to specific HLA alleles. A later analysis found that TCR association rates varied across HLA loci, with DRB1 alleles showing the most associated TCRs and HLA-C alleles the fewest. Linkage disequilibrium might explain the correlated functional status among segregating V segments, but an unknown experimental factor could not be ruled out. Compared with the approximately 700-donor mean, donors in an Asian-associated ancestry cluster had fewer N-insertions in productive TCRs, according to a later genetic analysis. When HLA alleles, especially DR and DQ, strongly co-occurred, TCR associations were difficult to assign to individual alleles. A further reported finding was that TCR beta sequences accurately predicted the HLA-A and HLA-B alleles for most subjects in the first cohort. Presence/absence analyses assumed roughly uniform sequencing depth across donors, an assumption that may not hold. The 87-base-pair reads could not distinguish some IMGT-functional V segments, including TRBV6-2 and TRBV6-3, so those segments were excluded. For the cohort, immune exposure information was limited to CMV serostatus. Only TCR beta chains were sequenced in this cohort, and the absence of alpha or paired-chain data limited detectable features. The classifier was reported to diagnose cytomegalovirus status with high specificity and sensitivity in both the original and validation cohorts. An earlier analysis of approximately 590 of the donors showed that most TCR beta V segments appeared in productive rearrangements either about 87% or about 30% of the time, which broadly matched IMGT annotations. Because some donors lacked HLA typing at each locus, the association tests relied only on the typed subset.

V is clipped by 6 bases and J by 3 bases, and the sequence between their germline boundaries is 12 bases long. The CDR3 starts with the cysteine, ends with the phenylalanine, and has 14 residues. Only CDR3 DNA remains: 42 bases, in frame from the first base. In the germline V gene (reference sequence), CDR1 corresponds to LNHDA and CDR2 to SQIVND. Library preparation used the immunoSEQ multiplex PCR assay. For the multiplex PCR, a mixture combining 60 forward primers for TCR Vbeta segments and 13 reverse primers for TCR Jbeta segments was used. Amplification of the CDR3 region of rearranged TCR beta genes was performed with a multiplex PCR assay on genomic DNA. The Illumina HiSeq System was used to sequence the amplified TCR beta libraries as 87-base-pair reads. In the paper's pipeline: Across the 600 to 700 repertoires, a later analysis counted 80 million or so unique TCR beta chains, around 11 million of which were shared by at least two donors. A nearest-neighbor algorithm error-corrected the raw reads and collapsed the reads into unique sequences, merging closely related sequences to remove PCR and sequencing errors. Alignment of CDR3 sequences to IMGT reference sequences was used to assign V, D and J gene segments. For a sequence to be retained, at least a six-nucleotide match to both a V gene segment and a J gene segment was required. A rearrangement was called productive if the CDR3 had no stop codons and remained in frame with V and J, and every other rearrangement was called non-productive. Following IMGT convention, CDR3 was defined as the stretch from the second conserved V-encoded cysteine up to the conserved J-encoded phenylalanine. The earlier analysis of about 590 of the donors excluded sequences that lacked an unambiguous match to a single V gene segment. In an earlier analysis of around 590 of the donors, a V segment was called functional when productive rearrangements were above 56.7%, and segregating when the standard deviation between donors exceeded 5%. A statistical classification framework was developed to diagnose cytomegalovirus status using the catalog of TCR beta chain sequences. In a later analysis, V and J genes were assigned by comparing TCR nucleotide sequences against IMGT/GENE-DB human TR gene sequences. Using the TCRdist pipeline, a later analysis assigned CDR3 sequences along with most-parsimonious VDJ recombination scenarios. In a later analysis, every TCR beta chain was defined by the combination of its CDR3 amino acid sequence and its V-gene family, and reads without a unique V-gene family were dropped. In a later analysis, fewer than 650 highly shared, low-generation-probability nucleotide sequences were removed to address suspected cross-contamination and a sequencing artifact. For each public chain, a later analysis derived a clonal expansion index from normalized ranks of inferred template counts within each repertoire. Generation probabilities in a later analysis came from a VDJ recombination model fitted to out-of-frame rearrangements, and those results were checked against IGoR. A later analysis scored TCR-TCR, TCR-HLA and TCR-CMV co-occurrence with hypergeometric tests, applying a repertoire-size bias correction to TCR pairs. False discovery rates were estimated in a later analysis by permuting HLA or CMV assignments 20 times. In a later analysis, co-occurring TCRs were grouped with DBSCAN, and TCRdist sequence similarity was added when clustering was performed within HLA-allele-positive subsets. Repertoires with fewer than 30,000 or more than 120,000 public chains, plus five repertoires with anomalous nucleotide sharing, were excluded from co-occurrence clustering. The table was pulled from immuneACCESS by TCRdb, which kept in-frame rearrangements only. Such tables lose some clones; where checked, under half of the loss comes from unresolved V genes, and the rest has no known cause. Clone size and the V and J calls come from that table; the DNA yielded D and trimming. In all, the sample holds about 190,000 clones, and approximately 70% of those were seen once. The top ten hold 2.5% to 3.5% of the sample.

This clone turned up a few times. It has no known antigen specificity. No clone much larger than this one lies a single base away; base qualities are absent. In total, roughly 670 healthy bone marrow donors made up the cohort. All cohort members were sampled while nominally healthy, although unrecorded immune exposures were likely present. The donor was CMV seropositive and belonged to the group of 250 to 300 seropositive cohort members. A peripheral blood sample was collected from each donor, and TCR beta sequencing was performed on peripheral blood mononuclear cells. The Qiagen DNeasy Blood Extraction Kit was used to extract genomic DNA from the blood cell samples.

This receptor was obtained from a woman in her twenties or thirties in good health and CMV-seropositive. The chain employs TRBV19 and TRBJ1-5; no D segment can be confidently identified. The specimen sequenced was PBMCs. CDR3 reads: CASRLLGNNQPQHF. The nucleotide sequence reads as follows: TGTGCCAGTAGGCTCCTAGGTAACAATCAGCCCCAGCATTTT.